These T cell receptor beta chains were read from a single sample in a study of T cells in localized non-small cell lung cancer. Using immunoSEQ multiplex PCR, the repertoire was profiled, and TCRdb retains in-frame clones only, with some absent. Of more than 9,000 clones in the sample, 60% to 75% are singletons; the top ten hold around 31%. This sample comprised peripheral blood, obtained before any cancer treatment. These receptors were obtained from a male donor aged 60 or older with stage I lung adenocarcinoma. The CDR3 runs from the conserved cysteine through the conserved F or W. Fields, in order: J gene, D gene, V gene, clone size, CDR3 DNA, CDR3 protein. D genes are given only for firm matches. Where a row states a size, it is once, few, many or the class of an expanded clone; other rows omit it.

TRBJ1-3,-,TRBV5-1,few,TGCGCCAGCAGCTTGGCAGGGGCAGGAAACACCATATATTTT,CASSLAGAGNTIYF
TRBJ1-2,-,TRBV10-3,-,TGTGCCATCAGTGGAAACCTGGGATATGGCTACACCTTC,CAISGNLGYGYTF
TRBJ1-6,-,TRBV5-6,few,TGTGCCAGCAGCTCCTCAGGACAGATATATTCACCCCTCCACTTT,CASSSSGQIYSPLHF
TRBJ2-3,TRBD2,TRBV9,-,TGTGCCAGCAGCGTACTGCTAGCGGGGGGGCAAGATACGCAGTATTTT,CASSVLLAGGQDTQYF
TRBJ2-3,TRBD2,TRBV5-1,once,TGCGCCAGCAGCTCCTCCGGGACTAGTCATAGCACAGATACGCAGTATTTT,CASSSSGTSHSTDTQYF
TRBJ1-2,TRBD1,TRBV7-1,-,TGTGCCAGCAGCTCCTACAGGGGGCTAGGCTACACCTTC,CASSSYRGLGYTF
TRBJ2-1,-,TRBV6-9,-,TGTGCCAGCACCGGGGACTCTGGGGGGAATGAGCAGTTCTTC,CASTGDSGGNEQFF
TRBJ1-3,-,TRBV4-3,-,TGCGCCAGCAGCCAAGAGGGGGTCCACATATATTTT,CASSQEGVHIYF
TRBJ2-4,TRBD2,TRBV7-2,-,TGTGCCAGCGCCCGCGGGGGGGGGTCCAAAAACATTCAGTACTTC,CASARGGGSKNIQYF
TRBJ1-2,-,TRBV19,-,TGTGCCAGTAGTATTCCCCCCGAAGGGACCTATGGCTACACCTTC,CASSIPPEGTYGYTF
TRBJ1-1,TRBD1,TRBV28,-,TGTGCCAGCAGTCTTGGACAGGGATGGTTGGGGAACACTGAAGCTTTCTTT,CASSLGQGWLGNTEAFF
TRBJ2-1,-,TRBV10-3,few,TGTGCCATCAGTGAATGGGGTGAGCAGTTCTTC,CAISEWGEQFF
TRBJ2-7,-,TRBV5-6,-,TGTGCCAGCAGCCGATGGGCCTACGAGCAGTACTTC,CASSRWAYEQYF
TRBJ1-1,-,TRBV20-1,-,TGCAGTGCTAGAGTTGGGATTGAAGCTTTCTTT,CSARVGIEAFF
TRBJ2-5,-,TRBV2,-,TGTGCCAGCTCTGTGACTACCGGGACCACGGGGGAGACCCAGTACTTC,CASSVTTGTTGETQYF
TRBJ2-1,TRBD2,TRBV5-6,-,TGTGCCAGCAGCGATAGTAGCGGGGGGGACTACAATGAGCAGTTCTTC,CASSDSSGGDYNEQFF
TRBJ2-3,-,TRBV5-8,few,TGTGCCAGCAGCCCCGGACAGAAAACTAGCACAGATACGCAGTATTTT,CASSPGQKTSTDTQYF
TRBJ2-7,TRBD1,TRBV27,-,TGTGCCAGCAGCCTCTGGTCAATCGGACAGGGAAGGAACGAGCAGTACTTC,CASSLWSIGQGRNEQYF
TRBJ1-2,-,TRBV6-9,-,TGTGCCAGCAGTTCCGGGAATGGCTACACCTTC,CASSSGNGYTF
TRBJ1-3,-,TRBV7-2,-,TGTGCCAGCAGCCCCGGCGGGGGATCCGCTGGAAACACCATATATTTT,CASSPGGGSAGNTIYF
TRBJ2-7,-,TRBV29-1,-,TGCAGCGTTGAAGGGCTAGCCTACGAGCAGTACTTC,CSVEGLAYEQYF
TRBJ2-3,-,TRBV27,-,TGTGCCAGCAGTCCACCCACAGATACGCAGTATTTT,CASSPPTDTQYF
TRBJ1-1,-,TRBV5-1,-,TGCGCCAGCAGCGCCCGGGAGAATAGGAACACTGAAGCTTTCTTT,CASSARENRNTEAFF
TRBJ2-3,TRBD1,TRBV9,-,TGTGCCAGCAGCCCGAGACAGGGAGACACAGATACGCAGTATTTT,CASSPRQGDTDTQYF
TRBJ1-2,TRBD1,TRBV2,-,TGTGCCAGTCAAACGGGACAGGAGGATGGCTACACCTTC,CASQTGQEDGYTF
TRBJ1-1,-,TRBV7-2,-,TGTGCCAGCAGCTTTTTCAACACTGAAGCTTTCTTT,CASSFFNTEAFF
TRBJ1-5,-,TRBV19,-,TGTGCCATAAGCAGGGGAAATCAGCCCCAGCATTTT,CAISRGNQPQHF
TRBJ2-5,TRBD2,TRBV19,-,TGTGCCAGTAGTATAGATCATGGACGGGGGGGCCAGGAGACCCAGTACTTC,CASSIDHGRGGQETQYF
TRBJ1-2,-,TRBV7-9,-,TGTGCCAGCAGCCCGGGGGGCCATGGCTACACCTTC,CASSPGGHGYTF
TRBJ2-1,-,TRBV27,-,TGTGCCAGCCGACGACCGGACACCTACAATGAGCAGTTCTTC,CASRRPDTYNEQFF
TRBJ2-3,-,TRBV9,-,TGTGCCAGCAGCGTACAAGCCGGCACAGATACGCAGTATTTT,CASSVQAGTDTQYF
TRBJ1-2,-,TRBV27,once,TGTGCCAGCAGTTCCCCCAGCGGGGGACGCTATGGCTACACCTTC,CASSSPSGGRYGYTF
TRBJ1-1,-,TRBV6-1,-,TGTGCCAGCAGGGAAGGGGCGAACACTGAAGCTTTCTTT,CASREGANTEAFF
TRBJ2-5,TRBD1,TRBV28,few,TGTGCCAGCAGTTTAAGAGGGAGACAGGGGGAGAAAGGCCAGTACTTC,CASSLRGRQGEKGQYF
TRBJ2-4,TRBD1,TRBV2,-,TGTGCCAGCAGGGAGACAGGGGCCGGGCGAGACATTCAGTACTTC,CASRETGAGRDIQYF
TRBJ1-6,-,TRBV5-4,-,TGTGCCAGCAGCCCACCTCTGAAGGGGAACTCACCCCTCCACTTT,CASSPPLKGNSPLHF
TRBJ1-3,-,TRBV5-4,once,TGCGCCAGCAGCCAAGGATGGGGGGCATCTGGAAACACCATATATTTT,CASSQGWGASGNTIYF
TRBJ2-3,-,TRBV5-4,-,TGTGCCAGCAGCTTGGTCGGGGGGCTTTATACGCAGTATTTT,CASSLVGGLYTQYF
TRBJ2-2,-,TRBV19,-,TGTGCCATCCAATGGGGCCGTGCCGGGGAGCTGTTTTTT,CAIQWGRAGELFF
TRBJ1-6,TRBD1,TRBV7-8,-,TGTGCCAGCAGTACGGGAGGACAGGGGGATTCACCCCTCCACTTT,CASSTGGQGDSPLHF
TRBJ2-7,TRBD1,TRBV6-1,-,TGTGCCAGCAGTGAAGGGGACAGGGGATACCACGAGCAGTACTTC,CASSEGDRGYHEQYF
TRBJ1-1,-,TRBV19,once,TGTGCCAGTAGTATTTTTTCAGGGTTCAAAAGGAACACTGAAGCTTTCTTT,CASSIFSGFKRNTEAFF
TRBJ2-1,-,TRBV5-1,-,TGCGCCAGCAGCTCTGACAGGACCTACAATGAGCAGTTCTTC,CASSSDRTYNEQFF
TRBJ2-1,TRBD2,TRBV19,-,TGTGCCAGTACCACCGGGACTAGCGATTACAATGAGCAGTTCTTC,CASTTGTSDYNEQFF